These 11 T cell receptor beta chains originate from one sample sequenced in a study of T cell responses to AZD1222 COVID-19 vaccine. TCRdb keeps only in-frame clones here, not all; method: immunoSEQ multiplex PCR. The sample comprises some 100,000 clones, around 84% of which are singletons, and around 17% rests with the top ten. Source: peripheral blood, taken 28 days after the second AZD1222 dose. These receptors all come from an adult who received the AZD1222 COVID-19 vaccine.

The chain recombines TRBV5-1 with TRBJ2-5, with a possible D match to TRBD1 (6 bases). The V gene's germline CDR1 is SGHRS and CDR2 YFSETQ. V was cut by 1 base and J by 7 bases, with 17 bases left in between. This CDR3 is 15 amino acids long. The CDR3 region is CASSLSGQGIGTQYF. CDR3 sequence (DNA): TGCGCCAGCAGCTTGTCGGGTCAGGGGATCGGGACCCAGTACTTC.

This chain connects TRBV7-2 to TRBJ1-2; D remains unclear. The CDR3 is 14 amino acids. V was pared by 1 base and J by 4 bases, with 10 bases between. The germline V gene encodes CDR1 SGHTA and CDR2 FQGNSA. The CDR3 sequence: CASSLGVFLYGYTF. DNA of the CDR3: TGTGCCAGCAGCTTAGGGGTTTTTCTCTATGGCTACACCTTC. The variable domain in full, completed from reference TRBV7-2 and TRBJ1-2, reads GAGVSQSPSNKVTEKGKDVELRCDPISGHTALYWYRQSLGQGLEFLIYFQGNSAPDKSGLPSDRFSAERTGGSVSTLTIQRTQQEDSAVYLCASSLGVFLYGYTFGSGTRLTVV.

V is TRBV3-1 (or the pseudogene TRBV3-2) and J is TRBJ2-1; D may be TRBD2 (7 bases). The V end was cut by 4 bases, the J end by 7 bases, with 17 bases between. Germline CDR1 reads LGHDT; CDR2 reads YNNKEL (reference sequence). The CDR3 sequence is 15 residues long. In DNA, the CDR3 is TGTGCCAGCAGCCCGAGGGGGGGGTTAAATAATGAGCAGTTCTTC. Translated, it gives CASSPRGGLNNEQFF.

The rearrangement uses TRBV10-1 and TRBJ2-7; D is undetermined. Germline loops: CDR1 WNHNN, CDR2 SYGVQD (reference sequence). The CDR3 loop spans 8 amino acids. V shed 6 bases and J shed 6 bases, with 0 bases lying between them. The CDR3 sequence is CASSEQYF. Here the CDR3 DNA reads TGCGCCAGCAGCGAGCAGTACTTC.

This chain links TRBV19 with TRBJ1-1, with a possible D match to TRBD1 (6 bases). Germline CDR1 reads LNHDA; CDR2 reads SQIVND (reference sequence). Trimming removed 5 bases from V and 4 bases from J, with 14 bases in between. The CDR3 extends over 14 amino acids. The CDR3 DNA reads TGTGCCAGTAGTTTCCCAGGGGTGGGCACTGAAGCTTTCTTT. Amino acids: CASSFPGVGTEAFF.

CDR3 DNA: TGTGCCAGCAGTTACGATTCTGGAAACACCATATATTTT. It translates to CASSYDSGNTIYF. J is TRBJ1-3 and V is TRBV6-5; D uncertain. The CDR3 runs 13 residues. Trimming cost V 2 bases and J 1 base, with 3 bases left between them. CDR1 MNHEY and CDR2 SVGAGI come from the germline V gene.

This chain connects TRBV19 to TRBJ1-1, with D perhaps TRBD1 (5 bases). The CDR3 sequence is 13 residues long. Germline values: CDR1 LNHDA, CDR2 SQIVND (reference sequence). Trimming shortened V by 5 bases and J by 4 bases, and 11 bases separated the two germline ends. CDR3 nucleotides: TGTGCCAGTAGTCAGGACACCGCCACTGAAGCTTTCTTT. This gives the protein CASSQDTATEAFF.

The chain uses TRBV2 and TRBJ1-1, with 7 bases aligning to TRBD1. With 8 bases clipped from V and 8 bases from J, the junction kept 14 bases outside the gene matches. Germline assignment: CDR1 SNHLY and CDR2 FYNNEI. The CDR3 length is 14 residues. CDR3 protein: CASASSGRGIEAFF. CDR3 bases: TGTGCCAGCGCCAGCTCCGGCAGGGGGATCGAAGCTTTCTTT.

This sequence joins TRBV12-3 or TRBV12-4 and TRBJ1-6, with D hard to call. The CDR3 runs 13 residues. V was trimmed by 2 bases and J by 7 bases, leaving 6 bases between them. For the CDR3, the DNA is TGTGCCAGCAGTTTACCAGGCAATTCACCCCTCCACTTT. This translates into CASSLPGNSPLHF.

The chain uses TRBV7-2 and TRBJ2-1; no firm D call. The CDR3 spans 13 residues. The V end was cut by 2 bases, the J end by 4 bases, with 6 bases between. CDR1 and CDR2 (germline): SGHTA, FQGNSA. The CDR3 region has the DNA TGTGCCAGCAGCTTATACCTTTACAATGAGCAGTTCTTC. Translating it yields CASSLYLYNEQFF.

A few counts support this clone. The chain links TRBV5-5 to TRBJ2-2; 8 nucleotides line up with TRBD2. Per germline, CDR1 SGHKS and CDR2 YYEKEE (reference sequence). Trimming cost V 4 bases and J 2 bases; bases outside gene matches: 7. The CDR3 is 16 residues long. CDR3 loop: CASSPPGGVNTGELFF. CDR3 nucleotides: TGTGCCAGCAGCCCCCCGGGAGGGGTTAACACCGGGGAGCTGTTTTTT.